A single sample is the source of the 8 T cell receptor beta chains below, sequenced in a study of Ad26.COV2.S vaccination and SARS-CoV-2 variants. Treatment in this sample: 15 to 20 received Ad26.COV2.S at low or high dose, single or two shots; roughly 5 received placebo; per-sample allocation not given. After the first vaccine or placebo injection, samples were drawn on day 63. Method: immunoSEQ multiplex PCR; TCRdb's copy keeps in-frame clones and lacks some. The data contain about 350,000 clones, 86% of them singletons. This specimen was peripheral blood, taken in a trial of Ad26.COV2.S vaccine versus placebo. These receptors were taken from a person between 18 and 59 years old who received the Ad26.COV2.S COVID-19 vaccine or a placebo.

V is TRBV6-2 or TRBV6-3 and J is TRBJ2-7; tentatively, D is TRBD1 or TRBD2 (5 bases each). CDR1 and CDR2 (germline): MNHEY, SVGEGT. V was clipped by 2 bases and J by 6 bases, with 20 bases between them. The CDR3 has 16 residues. The CDR3 region is CASSYPLGGVSTEQYF. In DNA, the CDR3 is TGTGCCAGCAGTTACCCCCTTGGGGGAGTGAGTACCGAGCAGTACTTC.

The V call is TRBV27, the J call TRBJ2-1, with D perhaps matching TRBD2 (7 bases). V gave up 2 bases and J gave up 7 bases, with 12 bases separating them. Looked up from germline, CDR1 is MNHEY and CDR2 is SMNVEV (reference sequence). This CDR3 is 14 amino acids long. CDR3 region: CASSLAGAGNEQFF. In nucleotides, the CDR3 is TGTGCCAGCAGTTTAGCGGGGGCGGGTAATGAGCAGTTCTTC.

A single count supports this clone. The chain uses TRBV18 and TRBJ1-2; a weak D match, TRBD1 (5 bases). Trimming shortened V by 3 bases and J by 3 bases, and 11 bases separated the two germline ends. The CDR3 runs to 14 residues. Germline CDR1 reads KGHSH; CDR2 reads LQKENI. The CDR3 reads CASSPPGWDYGYTF. The CDR3 DNA reads as TGTGCCAGCTCACCCCCAGGGTGGGACTATGGCTACACCTTC.

This clone has just a few counts. The chain is built from TRBV7-2 and TRBJ1-3; D not resolved. V was clipped by 1 base and J by 4 bases, with 8 bases between them. CDR1 and CDR2 from the germline V gene are SGHTA and FQGNSA. This CDR3 is built from 14 residues. CDR3: CASSLGRTGNTIYF. The DNA of the CDR3 is TGTGCCAGCAGCTTAGGGCGGACCGGAAACACCATATATTTT.

V usage is TRBV29-1 and J usage is TRBJ1-2, with D unclear. Trimming left V 3 bases short and J 7 bases short, with 9 bases between. This CDR3 spans 11 amino acids. Germline loops: CDR1 SQVTM, CDR2 ANQGSEA. The DNA of the CDR3 is TGCAGCGTTGAGGATCACCGTGGCTACACCTTC. Its translation: CSVEDHRGYTF.

This clone turned up a few times. This chain links TRBV9 with TRBJ1-1; D may be TRBD1 (5 bases). The CDR3 is 13 residues long. Germline V gene lookup returns CDR1 SGDLS and CDR2 YYNGEE. Trimming took off 2 bases at V and 5 bases at J, with 10 bases between the two ends. This chain's CDR3 is CASSVEGRTEAFF. CDR3 DNA sequence: TGTGCCAGCAGCGTGGAGGGGAGGACTGAAGCTTTCTTT.

The V call is TRBV5-1, the J call TRBJ1-1; D uncertain. The CDR3 sequence is 14 residues long. Germline values: CDR1 SGHRS, CDR2 YFSETQ. The germline V and J ends were trimmed by 3 bases and 0 bases, with 9 bases remaining between them. This chain's CDR3 is CASSWGSLNTEAFF. The CDR3 DNA sequence: TGCGCCAGCAGCTGGGGATCCCTGAACACTGAAGCTTTCTTT. The variable domain in full, with the rest retrieved from reference TRBV5-1 and TRBJ1-1, is KAGVTQTPRYLIKTRGQQVTLSCSPISGHRSVSWYQQTPGQGLQFLFEYFSETQRNKGNFPGRFSGRQFSNSRSEMNVSTLELGDSALYLCASSWGSLNTEAFFGQGTRLTVV.

This clone has a handful of counts. The rearrangement links TRBV7-2 to TRBJ1-6, with D hard to call. This CDR3 has 15 amino acids. From germline, CDR1 is SGHTA and CDR2 FQGNSA. V gave up 6 bases and J gave up 0 bases, with 9 bases separating them. The CDR3 protein is CASSSSSSYNSPLHF. CDR3 DNA sequence: TGTGCCAGCAGTTCTAGCAGCTCCTATAATTCACCCCTCCACTTT. Looking up the rest from reference TRBV7-2 and TRBJ1-6 gives the full variable domain: GAGVSQSPSNKVTEKGKDVELRCDPISGHTALYWYRQSLGQGLEFLIYFQGNSAPDKSGLPSDRFSAERTGGSVSTLTIQRTQQEDSAVYLCASSSSSSYNSPLHFGNGTRLTVT.